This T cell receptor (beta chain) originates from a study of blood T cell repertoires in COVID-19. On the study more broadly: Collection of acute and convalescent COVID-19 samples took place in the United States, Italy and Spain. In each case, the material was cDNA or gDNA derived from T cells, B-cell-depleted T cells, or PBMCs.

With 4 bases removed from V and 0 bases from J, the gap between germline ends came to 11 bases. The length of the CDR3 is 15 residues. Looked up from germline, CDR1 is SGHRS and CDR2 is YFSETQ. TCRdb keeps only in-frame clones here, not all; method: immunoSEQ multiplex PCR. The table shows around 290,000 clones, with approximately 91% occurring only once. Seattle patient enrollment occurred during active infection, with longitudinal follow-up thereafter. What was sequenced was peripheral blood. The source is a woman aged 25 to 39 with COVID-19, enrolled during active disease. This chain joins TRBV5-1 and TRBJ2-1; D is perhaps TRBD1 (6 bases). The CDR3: CASSDGTHSYNEQFF. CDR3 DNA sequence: TGCGCCAGCAGCGACGGGACACACTCCTACAATGAGCAGTTCTTC.